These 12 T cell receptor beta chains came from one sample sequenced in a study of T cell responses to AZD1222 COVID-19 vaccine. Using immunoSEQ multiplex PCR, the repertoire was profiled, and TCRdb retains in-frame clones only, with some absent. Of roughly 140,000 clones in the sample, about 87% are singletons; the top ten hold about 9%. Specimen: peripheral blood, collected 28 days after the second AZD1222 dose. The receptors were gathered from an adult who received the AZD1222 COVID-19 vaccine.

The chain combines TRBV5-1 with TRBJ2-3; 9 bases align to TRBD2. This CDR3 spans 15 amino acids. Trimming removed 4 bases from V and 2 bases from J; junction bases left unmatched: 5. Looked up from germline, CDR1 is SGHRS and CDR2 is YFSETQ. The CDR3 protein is CASSKGLANTDTQYF. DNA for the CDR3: TGCGCCAGCAGCAAGGGACTAGCCAACACAGATACGCAGTATTTT.

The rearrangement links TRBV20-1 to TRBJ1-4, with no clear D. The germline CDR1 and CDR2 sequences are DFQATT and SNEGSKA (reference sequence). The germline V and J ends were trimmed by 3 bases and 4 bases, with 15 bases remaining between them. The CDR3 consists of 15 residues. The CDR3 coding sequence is TGCAGTGCTAGTTCTTTTGAACACCGTAATGAAAAACTGTTTTTT. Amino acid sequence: CSASSFEHRNEKLFF.

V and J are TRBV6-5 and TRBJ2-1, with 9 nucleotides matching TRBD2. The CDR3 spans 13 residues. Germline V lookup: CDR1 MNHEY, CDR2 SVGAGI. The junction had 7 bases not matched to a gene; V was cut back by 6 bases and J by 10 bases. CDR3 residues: CASSAGLAIEQFF. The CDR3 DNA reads TGTGCCAGCAGCGCGGGACTAGCTATCGAGCAGTTCTTC.

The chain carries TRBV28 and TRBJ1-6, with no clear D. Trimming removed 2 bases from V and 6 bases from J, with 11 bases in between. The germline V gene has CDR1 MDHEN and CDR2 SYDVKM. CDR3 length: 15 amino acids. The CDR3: CASSLGAEGNSPLHF. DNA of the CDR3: TGTGCCAGCAGTTTAGGCGCCGAGGGTAATTCACCCCTCCACTTT.

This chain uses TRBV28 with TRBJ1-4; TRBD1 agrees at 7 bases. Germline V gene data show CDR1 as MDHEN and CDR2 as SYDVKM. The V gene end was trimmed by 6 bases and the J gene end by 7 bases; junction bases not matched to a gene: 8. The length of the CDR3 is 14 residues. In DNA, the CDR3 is TGTGCCAGCAGCCGCGACAGGGTTATTGAAAAACTGTTTTTT. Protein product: CASSRDRVIEKLFF. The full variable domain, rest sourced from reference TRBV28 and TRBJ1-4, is DVKVTQSSRYLVKRTGEKVFLECVQDMDHENMFWYRQDPGLGLRLIYFSYDVKMKEKGDIPEGYSVSREKKERFSLILESASTNQTSMYLCASSRDRVIEKLFFGSGTQLSVL.

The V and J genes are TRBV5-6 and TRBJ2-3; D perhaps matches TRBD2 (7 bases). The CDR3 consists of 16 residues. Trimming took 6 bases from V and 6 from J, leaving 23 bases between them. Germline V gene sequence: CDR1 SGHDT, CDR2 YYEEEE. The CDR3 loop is CASTSRGRANVDTQYF. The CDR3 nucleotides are TGTGCCAGCACCTCGAGGGGGAGGGCCAACGTTGATACGCAGTATTTT.

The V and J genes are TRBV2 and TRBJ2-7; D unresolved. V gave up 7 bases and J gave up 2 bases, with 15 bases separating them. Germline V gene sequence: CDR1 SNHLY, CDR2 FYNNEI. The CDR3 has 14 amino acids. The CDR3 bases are TGTGCCAGCATAGCCCTAGGGTCGACCTACGAGCAGTACTTC. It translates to CASIALGSTYEQYF.

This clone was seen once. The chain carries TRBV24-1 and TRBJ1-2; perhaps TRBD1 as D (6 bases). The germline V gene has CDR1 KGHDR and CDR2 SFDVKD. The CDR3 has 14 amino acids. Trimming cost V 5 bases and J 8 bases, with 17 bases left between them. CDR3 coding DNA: TGTGCCACCAGTGCTACACTTCCAGGGGACGGCTACACCTTC. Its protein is CATSATLPGDGYTF.

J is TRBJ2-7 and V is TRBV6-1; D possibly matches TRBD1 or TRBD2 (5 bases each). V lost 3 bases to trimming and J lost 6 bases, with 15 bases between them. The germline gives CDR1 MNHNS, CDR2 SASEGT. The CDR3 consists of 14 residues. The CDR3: CASSEGPWVGEQYF. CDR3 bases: TGTGCCAGCAGTGAGGGACCTTGGGTGGGCGAGCAGTACTTC.

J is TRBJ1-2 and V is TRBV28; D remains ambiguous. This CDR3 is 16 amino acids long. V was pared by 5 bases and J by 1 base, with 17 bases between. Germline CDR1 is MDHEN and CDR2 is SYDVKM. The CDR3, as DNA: TGTGCCAGCAGTCCTCTCGATCCAGAGATTAACTATGGCTACACCTTC. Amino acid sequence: CASSPLDPEINYGYTF.

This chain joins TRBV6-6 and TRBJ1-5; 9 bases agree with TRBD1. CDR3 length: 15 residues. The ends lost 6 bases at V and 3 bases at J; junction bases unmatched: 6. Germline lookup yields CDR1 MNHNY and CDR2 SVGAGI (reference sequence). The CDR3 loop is CASRLDRGANQPQHF. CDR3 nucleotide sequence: TGTGCCAGCAGGCTCGACAGGGGGGCCAATCAGCCCCAGCATTTT.

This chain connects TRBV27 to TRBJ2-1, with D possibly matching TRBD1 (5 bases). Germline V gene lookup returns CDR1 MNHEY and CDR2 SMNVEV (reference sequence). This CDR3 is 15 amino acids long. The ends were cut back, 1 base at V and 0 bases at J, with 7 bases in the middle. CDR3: CASSLFQGSYNEQFF. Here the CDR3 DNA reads TGTGCCAGCAGTTTATTTCAGGGCTCCTACAATGAGCAGTTCTTC.